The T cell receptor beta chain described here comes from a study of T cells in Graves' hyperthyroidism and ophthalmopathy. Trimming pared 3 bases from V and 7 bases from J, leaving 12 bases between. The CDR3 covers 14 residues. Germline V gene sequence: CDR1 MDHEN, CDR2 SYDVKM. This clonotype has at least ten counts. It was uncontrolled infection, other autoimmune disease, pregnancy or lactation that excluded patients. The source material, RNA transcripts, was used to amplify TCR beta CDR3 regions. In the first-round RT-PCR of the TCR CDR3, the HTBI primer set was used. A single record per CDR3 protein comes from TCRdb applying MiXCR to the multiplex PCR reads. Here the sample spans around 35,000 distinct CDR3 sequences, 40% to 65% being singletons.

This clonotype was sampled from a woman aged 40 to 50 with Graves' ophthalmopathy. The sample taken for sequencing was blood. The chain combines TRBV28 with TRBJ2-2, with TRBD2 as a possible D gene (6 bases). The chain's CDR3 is CASSFGGTVGELFF. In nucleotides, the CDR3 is TGTGCCAGCAGTTTCGGCGGGACGGTCGGGGAGCTGTTTTTT.